The 2 T cell receptor beta chains presented below share a single source sample, sequenced in a study of beta chain features in type 1 diabetes. Expressed TCRB transcripts were sequenced after all isolated RNA was converted to cDNA. Sequenced by immunoSEQ multiplex PCR; TCRdb stores in-frame clones only, minus some. This sample has around 250,000 clones, with 27% found just once. Material for sequencing was central memory CD4+ T cells from blood. Every receptor here comes from a man younger than 45 in good health.

This clone occurred many times. This sequence joins TRBV5-1 and TRBJ2-5; D unclear. The CDR3 sequence is 13 residues long. Trimming took 5 bases from V and 7 from J, leaving 15 bases between them. Germline lookup yields CDR1 SGHRS and CDR2 YFSETQ. The CDR3 protein is CASSTGSLGTQYF. Written as DNA, the CDR3 is TGCGCCAGCAGTACCGGTTCTTTGGGGACCCAGTACTTC.

The chain has TRBV7-9 and TRBJ2-3; 13 bases map to TRBD2. Germline loops: CDR1 SEHNR, CDR2 FQNEAQ (reference sequence). The CDR3 length is 18 residues. V was pared by 5 bases and J by 1 base, with 9 bases of the junction left unmatched. CDR3 in DNA: TGTGCCAGCAGCCCGAGGACTAGCGGGAGACACGGCACAGATACGCAGTATTTT. Translation: CASSPRTSGRHGTDTQYF.